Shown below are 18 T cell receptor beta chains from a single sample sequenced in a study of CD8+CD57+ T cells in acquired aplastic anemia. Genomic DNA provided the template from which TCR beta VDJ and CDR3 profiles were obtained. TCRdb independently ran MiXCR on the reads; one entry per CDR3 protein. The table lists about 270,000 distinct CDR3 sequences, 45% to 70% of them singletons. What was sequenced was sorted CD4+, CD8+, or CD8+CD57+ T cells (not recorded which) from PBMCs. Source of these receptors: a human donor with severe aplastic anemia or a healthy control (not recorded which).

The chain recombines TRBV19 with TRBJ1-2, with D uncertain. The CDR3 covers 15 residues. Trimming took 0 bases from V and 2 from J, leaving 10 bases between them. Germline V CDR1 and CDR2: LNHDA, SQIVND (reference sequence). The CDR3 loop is CASSIEAGINYGYTF. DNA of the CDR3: TGTGCCAGTAGTATAGAAGCCGGGATAAACTATGGCTACACCTTC.

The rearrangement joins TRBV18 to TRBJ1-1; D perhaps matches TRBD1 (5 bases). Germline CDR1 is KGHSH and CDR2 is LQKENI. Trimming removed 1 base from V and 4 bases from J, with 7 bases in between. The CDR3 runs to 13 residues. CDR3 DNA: TGTGCCAGCTCACCACAGAGGGGCACTGAAGCTTTCTTT. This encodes CASSPQRGTEAFF.

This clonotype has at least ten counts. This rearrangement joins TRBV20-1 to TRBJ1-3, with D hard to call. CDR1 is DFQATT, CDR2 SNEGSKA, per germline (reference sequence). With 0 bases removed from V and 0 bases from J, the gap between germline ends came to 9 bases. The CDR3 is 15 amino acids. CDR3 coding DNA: TGCAGTGCTAGAGACACACAGATCTCTGGAAACACCATATATTTT. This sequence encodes CSARDTQISGNTIYF.

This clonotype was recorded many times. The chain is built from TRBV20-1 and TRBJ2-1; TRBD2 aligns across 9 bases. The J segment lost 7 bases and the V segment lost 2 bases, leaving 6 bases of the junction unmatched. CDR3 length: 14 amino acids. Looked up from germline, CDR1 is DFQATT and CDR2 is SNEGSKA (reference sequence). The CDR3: CSARNLAGLNEQFF. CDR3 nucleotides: TGCAGTGCTAGAAATCTAGCGGGGTTAAATGAGCAGTTCTTC.

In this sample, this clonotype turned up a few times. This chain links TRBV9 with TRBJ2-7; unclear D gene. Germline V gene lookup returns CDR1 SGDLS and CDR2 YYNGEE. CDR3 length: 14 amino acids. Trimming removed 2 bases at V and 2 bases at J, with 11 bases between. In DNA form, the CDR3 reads TGTGCCAGCAGCGTGACAACAGACCCCTACGAGCAGTACTTC. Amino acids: CASSVTTDPYEQYF.

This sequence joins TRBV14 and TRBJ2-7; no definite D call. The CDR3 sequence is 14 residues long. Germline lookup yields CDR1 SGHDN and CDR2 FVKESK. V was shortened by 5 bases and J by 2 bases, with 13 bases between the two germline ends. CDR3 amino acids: CASSTAYPPYEQYF. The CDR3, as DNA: TGTGCCAGCAGCACAGCCTATCCACCCTACGAGCAGTACTTC.

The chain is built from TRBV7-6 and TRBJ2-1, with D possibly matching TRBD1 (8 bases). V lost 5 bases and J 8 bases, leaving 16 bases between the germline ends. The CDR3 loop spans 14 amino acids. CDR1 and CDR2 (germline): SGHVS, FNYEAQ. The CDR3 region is CASSLGQGGDEQFF. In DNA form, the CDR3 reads TGTGCCAGCAGCCTAGGACAGGGAGGGGATGAGCAGTTCTTC.

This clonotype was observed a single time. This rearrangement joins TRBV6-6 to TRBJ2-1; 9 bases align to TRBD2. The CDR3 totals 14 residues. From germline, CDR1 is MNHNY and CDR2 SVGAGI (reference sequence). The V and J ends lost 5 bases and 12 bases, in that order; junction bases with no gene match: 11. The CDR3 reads CASSHRLAAGGQFF. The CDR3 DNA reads TGTGCCAGCAGTCACCGACTAGCGGCAGGTGGGCAGTTCTTC.

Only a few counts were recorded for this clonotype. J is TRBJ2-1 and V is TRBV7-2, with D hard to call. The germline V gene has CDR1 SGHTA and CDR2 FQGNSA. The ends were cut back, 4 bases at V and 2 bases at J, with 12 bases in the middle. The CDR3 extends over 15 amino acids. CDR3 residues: CASSYKDGPYNEQFF. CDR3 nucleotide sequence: TGTGCCAGCAGCTACAAAGACGGTCCCTACAATGAGCAGTTCTTC.

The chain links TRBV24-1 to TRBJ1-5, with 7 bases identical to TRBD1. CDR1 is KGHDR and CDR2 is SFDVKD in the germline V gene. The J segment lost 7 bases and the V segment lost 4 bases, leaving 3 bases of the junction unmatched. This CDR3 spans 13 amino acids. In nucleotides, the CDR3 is TGTGCCACCAGTGAACAGGGGAACCAGCCCCAGCATTTT. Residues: CATSEQGNQPQHF.

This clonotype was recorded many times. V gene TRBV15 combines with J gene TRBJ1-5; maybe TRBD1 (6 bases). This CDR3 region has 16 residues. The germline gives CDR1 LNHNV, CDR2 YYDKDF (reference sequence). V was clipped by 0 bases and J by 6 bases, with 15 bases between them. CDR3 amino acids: CATSRDMSAGVQPQHF. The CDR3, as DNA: TGTGCCACCAGCAGAGATATGTCGGCAGGGGTTCAGCCCCAGCATTTT.

The CDR3 spells CASRGPNEQFF. CDR3 sequence (DNA): TGTGCCAGCAGAGGGCCCAATGAGCAGTTCTTC. This chain uses TRBV12-3 or TRBV12-4 with TRBJ2-1; D remains ambiguous. V was trimmed by 6 bases and J by 6 bases, leaving 6 bases between them. The CDR3 length is 11 residues.

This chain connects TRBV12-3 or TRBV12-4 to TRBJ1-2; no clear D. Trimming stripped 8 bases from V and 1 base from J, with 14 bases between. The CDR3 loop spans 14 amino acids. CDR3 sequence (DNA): TGTGCCAGCTGTCGAAGTGTTGTTAACTATGGCTACACCTTC. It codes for CASCRSVVNYGYTF.

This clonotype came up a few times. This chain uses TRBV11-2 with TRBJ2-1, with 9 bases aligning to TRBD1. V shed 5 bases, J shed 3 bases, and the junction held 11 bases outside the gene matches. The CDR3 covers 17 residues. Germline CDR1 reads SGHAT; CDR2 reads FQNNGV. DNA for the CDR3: TGTGCCAGCAGCCCGCGGACAGGGGACTTGGGCTACAATGAGCAGTTCTTC. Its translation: CASSPRTGDLGYNEQFF.

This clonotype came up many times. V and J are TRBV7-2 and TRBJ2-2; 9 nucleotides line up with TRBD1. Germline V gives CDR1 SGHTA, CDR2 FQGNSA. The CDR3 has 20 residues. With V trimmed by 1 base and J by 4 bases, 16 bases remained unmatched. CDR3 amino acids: CASSLVPPDRGSSVTGELFF. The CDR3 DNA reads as TGTGCCAGCAGCTTAGTCCCCCCGGACAGGGGATCCTCGGTCACCGGGGAGCTGTTTTTT.

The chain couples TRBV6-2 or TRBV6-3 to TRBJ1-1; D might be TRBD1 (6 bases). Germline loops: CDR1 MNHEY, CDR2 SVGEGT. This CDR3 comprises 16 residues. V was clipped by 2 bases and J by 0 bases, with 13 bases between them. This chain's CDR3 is CASSYTGTPMNTEAFF. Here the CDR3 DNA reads TGTGCCAGCAGTTACACTGGGACACCCATGAACACTGAAGCTTTCTTT.

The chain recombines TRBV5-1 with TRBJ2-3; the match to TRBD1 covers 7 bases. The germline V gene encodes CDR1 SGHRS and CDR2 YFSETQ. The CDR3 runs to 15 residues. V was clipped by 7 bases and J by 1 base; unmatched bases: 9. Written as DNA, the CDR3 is TGCGCCAGCCACCAACAGGGGTCGGGCACAGATACGCAGTATTTT. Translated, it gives CASHQQGSGTDTQYF.

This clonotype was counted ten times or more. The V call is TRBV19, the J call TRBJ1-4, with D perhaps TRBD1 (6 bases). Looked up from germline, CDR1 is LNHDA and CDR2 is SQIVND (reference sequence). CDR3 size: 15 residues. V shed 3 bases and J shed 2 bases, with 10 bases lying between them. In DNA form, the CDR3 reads TGTGCCAGTAGTATGATGGGGGGCACTAATGAAAAACTGTTTTTT. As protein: CASSMMGGTNEKLFF.